Shown below are 15 T cell receptor beta chains from a single sample sequenced in a study of CD8 T cells in Susac syndrome. After extraction with the RNeasy kit, about 0.45 to 1 ug of the RNA was reverse transcribed using random hexamers. MiXCR, run by TCRdb on the immunoSEQ multiplex PCR reads, gives a single entry per CDR3 protein. The table has approximately 75,000 distinct CDR3 sequences, more than 85% seen once. Sequenced input: CD8+ T cells from PBMCs. These TCRs come from a human donor in good health.

The V call is TRBV4-1, the J call TRBJ1-4, with 7 bases matching TRBD1. J lost 5 bases, V lost 3 bases, and 9 bases had no gene match. There are 16 residues in the CDR3. CDR1 is MGHRA and CDR2 is YSYEKL in the germline V gene. CDR3 in amino acids: CASSQTPGTVNEKLFF. The CDR3 bases are TGCGCCAGCAGCCAGACCCCCGGGACAGTAAATGAAAAACTGTTTTTT.

The J gene is TRBJ1-4, the V gene TRBV6-5; D gene ambiguous. The V gene lost 6 bases and the J gene lost 8 bases, with 19 bases spanning the gap. The CDR3 length is 15 residues. The germline V gene has CDR1 MNHEY and CDR2 SVGAGI. In DNA form, the CDR3 reads TGTGCCAGCAGCCTGGGGTCCGGGGAGGGCGAAAAACTGTTTTTT. Translated: CASSLGSGEGEKLFF.

The CDR3 is CASDSSYEQYF. The CDR3 DNA reads TGTGCCAGCGACAGTTCCTACGAGCAGTACTTC. This chain connects TRBV2 to TRBJ2-7; TRBD1 might be the D (5 bases). Germline V lookup: CDR1 SNHLY, CDR2 FYNNEI. This CDR3 contains 11 residues. Trimming removed 8 bases from V and 1 base from J, with 6 bases in between.

Only one count was recorded for this clonotype. V and J are TRBV30 and TRBJ2-7, with D unresolved. V gave up 8 bases and J gave up 0 bases, with 11 bases separating them. CDR3 length equals 12 residues. Germline CDR1 reads GTSNPN; CDR2 reads SVGIG (reference sequence). CDR3 DNA sequence: TGTGCCGTGACGGCGGCCTCCTACGAGCAGTACTTC. Amino acids: CAVTAASYEQYF.

This chain uses TRBV27 with TRBJ1-4; D possibly corresponds to TRBD1 (5 bases). The germline V and J ends were trimmed by 5 bases and 6 bases, with 19 bases remaining between them. Germline CDR1 reads MNHEY; CDR2 reads SMNVEV (reference sequence). The CDR3 runs to 16 residues. The CDR3 here is CASSIGTQGRDEKLFF. The CDR3 DNA reads as TGTGCCAGCAGTATCGGGACCCAGGGACGGGATGAAAAACTGTTTTTT. The whole variable domain, remainder taken from reference TRBV27 and TRBJ1-4, is EAQVTQNPRYLITVTGKKLTVTCSQNMNHEYMSWYRQDPGLGLRQIYYSMNVEVTDKGDVPEGYKVSRKEKRNFPLILESPSPNQTSLYFCASSIGTQGRDEKLFFGSGTQLSVL.

The V gene is TRBV20-1, the J gene TRBJ2-3; D gene unclear. Germline lookup yields CDR1 DFQATT and CDR2 SNEGSKA (reference sequence). The CDR3 runs to 13 residues. Deletions cut 6 bases from V and 2 bases from J, with 12 bases between. As DNA, the CDR3 is TGCAGTGCGCCACAGCGCCTCACAGATACGCAGTATTTT. Its translation is CSAPQRLTDTQYF.

The chain couples TRBV29-1 to TRBJ1-2; 9 positions match TRBD1. This CDR3 comprises 12 residues. V lost 5 bases and J lost 6; bases outside the gene matches: 4. Germline V CDR1 and CDR2: SQVTM, ANQGSEA. CDR3 nucleotide sequence: TGCAGCGTTCCCGGGACAGGGAATGGCTACACCTTC. Its protein product is CSVPGTGNGYTF.

V and J are TRBV7-6 and TRBJ2-3, with 7 bases aligning to TRBD1. The CDR3 has 14 residues. The germline gives CDR1 SGHVS, CDR2 FNYEAQ. V lost 2 bases to trimming and J lost 4 bases; unmatched junction nucleotides: 3. CDR3 sequence: CASSLKGGADTQYF. The CDR3, as DNA: TGTGCCAGCAGCTTAAAAGGGGGCGCAGATACGCAGTATTTT.

The chain couples TRBV14 to TRBJ2-2, with 8 bases lining up with TRBD2. The trim removed 5 bases at V and 0 bases at J, leaving 5 bases unmatched. Germline values: CDR1 SGHDN, CDR2 FVKESK. The CDR3 is 16 residues long. The CDR3 reads CASSFRLAPNTGELFF. In DNA, the CDR3 is TGTGCCAGCAGCTTTCGACTAGCGCCGAACACCGGGGAGCTGTTTTTT.

The V call is TRBV12-3 or TRBV12-4, the J call TRBJ2-7; 9 bases line up with TRBD1. The CDR3 is made up of 14 amino acids. Unmatched junction bases numbered 2, after V lost 3 bases and J lost 2 bases. The chain's CDR3 is CASSFDRGAYEQYV. The CDR3 DNA sequence: TGTGCCAGCAGTTTTGACAGGGGGGCCTACGAGCAGTACGTC.

The chain combines TRBV9 with TRBJ2-7; D gene ambiguous. CDR1 SGDLS and CDR2 YYNGEE come from the germline V gene. This CDR3 has 16 amino acids. With 0 bases removed from V and 7 bases from J, the gap between germline ends came to 20 bases. CDR3 amino acids: CASSVVANPPPGEQYF. The CDR3 DNA is TGTGCCAGCAGCGTAGTCGCCAATCCACCACCCGGGGAGCAGTACTTC.

The rearrangement uses TRBV6-2 or TRBV6-3 and TRBJ2-1; 9 positions match TRBD2. The germline CDR1 and CDR2 sequences are MNHEY and SVGEGT. Germline trimming cut 4 bases from V and 6 bases from J; bases unmatched to any gene: 19. The CDR3 is 19 residues long. CDR3 in DNA: TGTGCCAGCAGTTCCCCCGTGCTAGCGGGGAATCCATTCCTCAATGAGCAGTTCTTC. Residues: CASSSPVLAGNPFLNEQFF.

The chain employs TRBV29-1 and TRBJ1-1, with 7 bases identical to TRBD1. Germline V lookup: CDR1 SQVTM, CDR2 ANQGSEA. V shed 3 bases, J shed 5 bases, and the junction held 9 bases outside the gene matches. This CDR3 comprises 14 residues. The DNA of the CDR3 is TGCAGCGTTGAGGGAGGACAGGTGGGAACTGAAGCTTTCTTT. It yields the protein CSVEGGQVGTEAFF.

This clonotype showed up just a few times. This chain links TRBV12-3 or TRBV12-4 with TRBJ2-5; D unclear. V was cut by 3 bases and J by 2 bases, with 4 bases left in between. The CDR3 is 12 residues long. In nucleotides, the CDR3 is TGTGCCAGCAGTTTGGATCAAGAGACCCAGTACTTC. Translation gives CASSLDQETQYF.

The sample holds one count of this clonotype. The gene calls are TRBV20-1 and TRBJ2-1; no definite D call. There are 13 residues in the CDR3. Germline V gene lookup returns CDR1 DFQATT and CDR2 SNEGSKA (reference sequence). V gave up 4 bases and J gave up 6 bases, with 13 bases separating them. The CDR3 DNA reads TGCAGTGCTAAGGTGGGATATCCCAATGAGCAGTTCTTC. This sequence encodes CSAKVGYPNEQFF.